This section outlines one T cell receptor beta chain sequence together with its context. Its target is not known. Here immunoSEQ multiplex PCR was the method, and the copy in TCRdb shows in-frame clones only, minus some. Here the sample spans about 88,000 clones, 85% to 95% being singletons. The V gene's germline CDR1 is SQVTM and CDR2 ANQGSEA. This CDR3 has 14 amino acids. These data originate in a study of graft-versus-host responses after intestinal transplantation. Study-wide context: Recipients were given multivisceral, liver-intestinal, or isolated intestinal transplants. General study results and limits: Marrow from the recipient contained GvH clones, some of which had appeared first in ileum or blood.

The source is a human donor who was the organ donor for an intestinal transplant. The chain links TRBV29-1 to TRBJ1-1, with D possibly matching TRBD1 (5 bases). This material consisted of unstimulated CD4+ T cells sorted from spleen or lymph node cells, taken before transplant. CDR3 bases: TGCAGTTTTGGCAGGGTATGGGACCCGACTGAAGCTTTCTTT. Protein product: CSFGRVWDPTEAFF.